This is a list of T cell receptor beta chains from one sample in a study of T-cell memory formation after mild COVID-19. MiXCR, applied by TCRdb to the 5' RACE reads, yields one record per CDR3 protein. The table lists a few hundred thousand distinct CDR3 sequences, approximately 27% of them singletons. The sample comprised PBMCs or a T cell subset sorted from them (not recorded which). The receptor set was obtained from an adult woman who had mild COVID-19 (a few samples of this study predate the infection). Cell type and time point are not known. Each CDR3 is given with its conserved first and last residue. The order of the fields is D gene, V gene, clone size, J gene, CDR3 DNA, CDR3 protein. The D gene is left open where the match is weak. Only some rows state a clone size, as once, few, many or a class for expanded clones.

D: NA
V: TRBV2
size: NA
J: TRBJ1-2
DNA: TGTGCCAGCACCTTAAATCCATCAAGAGGCTACACCTTC
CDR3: CASTLNPSRGYTF

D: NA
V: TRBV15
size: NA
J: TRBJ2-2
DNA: TGTGCCACCAGCAGGCCTAGCGAACCAACCGGGGAGCTGTTTTTT
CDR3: CATSRPSEPTGELFF

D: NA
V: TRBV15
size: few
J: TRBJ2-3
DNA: TGTGCCACCAGCAGAGCCGCAACAGCAGATACGCAGTATTTT
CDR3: CATSRAATADTQYF

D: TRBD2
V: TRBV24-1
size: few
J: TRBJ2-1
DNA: TGTGCCACCAGTGCTATTAGCGGGACCTACAATGAGCAGTTCTTC
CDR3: CATSAISGTYNEQFF

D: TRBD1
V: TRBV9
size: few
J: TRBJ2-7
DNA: TGTGCCAGCAGCCCAAATACCGGGACAGGGGCTTTTAGGGAGCAGTACTTC
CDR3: CASSPNTGTGAFREQYF

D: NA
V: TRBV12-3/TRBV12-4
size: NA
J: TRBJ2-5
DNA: TGTGCCAGCACAGGAATAAACCAAGAGACCCAGTACTTC
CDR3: CASTGINQETQYF

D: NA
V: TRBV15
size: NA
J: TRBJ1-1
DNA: TGTGCCACCAGCAGAGGCGGGGGGGCGAGCACTGAAGCTTTCTTT
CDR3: CATSRGGGASTEAFF

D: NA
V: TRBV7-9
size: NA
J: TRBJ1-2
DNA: TGTGCCAGCAGCTTAGGGGAACAGGGCCTCTTCGGCTACACCTTC
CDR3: CASSLGEQGLFGYTF

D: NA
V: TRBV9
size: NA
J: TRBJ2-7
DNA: TGTGCCAGCAGCCCAATCTCAGGCGAGCAGTACTTC
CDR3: CASSPISGEQYF

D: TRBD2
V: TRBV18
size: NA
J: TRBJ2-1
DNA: TGTGCCAGCTCACAAAGAGGCGGGGGGCCTTCCTACAATGAGCAGTTCTTC
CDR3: CASSQRGGGPSYNEQFF

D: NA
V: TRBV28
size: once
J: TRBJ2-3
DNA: TGTGCCAGCAGGCTTAGACAAATTCAAGCCACAGATACGCAGTATTTT
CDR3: CASRLRQIQATDTQYF

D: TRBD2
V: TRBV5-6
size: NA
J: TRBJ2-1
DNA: TGTGCCAGCAGCCGATGGGACTACGACAATGAGCAGTTCTTC
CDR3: CASSRWDYDNEQFF

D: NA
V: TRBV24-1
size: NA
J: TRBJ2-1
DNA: TGTGCCACCAGCGGAGGGCAAGAGCAGTTCTTC
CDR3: CATSGGQEQFF

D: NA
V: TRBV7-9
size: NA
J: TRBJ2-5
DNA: TGTGCCAGCAACTTACGCGGCGGGCACCAAGAGACCCAGTACTTC
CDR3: CASNLRGGHQETQYF

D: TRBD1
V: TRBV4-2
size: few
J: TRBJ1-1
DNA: TGTGCCAGCAGCCACAAGGACAGGGGCACTGAAGCTTTCTTT
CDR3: CASSHKDRGTEAFF

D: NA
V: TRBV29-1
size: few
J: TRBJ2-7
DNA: TGCAGCGTTGTTGGGACAAAACGGGGCGAGCAGTACTTC
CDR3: CSVVGTKRGEQYF

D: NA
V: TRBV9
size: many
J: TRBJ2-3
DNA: TGTGCCAGCAGCGCAACTACCATCACAGATACGCAGTATTTT
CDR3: CASSATTITDTQYF

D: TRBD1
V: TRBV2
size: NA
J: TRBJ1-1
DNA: TGTGCCAGCAGTGAAGTAACAGGGGGCGGCTCTGAAGCTTTCTTT
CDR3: CASSEVTGGGSEAFF

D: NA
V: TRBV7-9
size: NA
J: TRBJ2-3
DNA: TGTGCCAGCAGCTCCTCCAGGGCCTCTAGCACAGATACGCAGTATTTT
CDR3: CASSSSRASSTDTQYF

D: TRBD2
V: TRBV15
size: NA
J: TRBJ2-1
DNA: TGTGCCACCAGCAGAGATTTGGCTAGCGGGCCGTCGGGGGAGCAGTTCTTC
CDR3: CATSRDLASGPSGEQFF

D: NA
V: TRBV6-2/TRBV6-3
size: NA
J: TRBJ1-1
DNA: TGTGCCAGCAGTTACTCCGGAGGATTGTCCCTAAACACTGAAGCTTTCTTT
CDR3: CASSYSGGLSLNTEAFF

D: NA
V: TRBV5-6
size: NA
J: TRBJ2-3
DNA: TGTGCCAGCGGCTCGGCGGGGGCCACAGATACGCAGTATTTT
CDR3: CASGSAGATDTQYF

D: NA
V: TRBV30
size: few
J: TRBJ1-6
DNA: TGTGCCTGGAAGCCTAGGACACAAGATAATTCACCCCTCCACTTT
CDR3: CAWKPRTQDNSPLHF

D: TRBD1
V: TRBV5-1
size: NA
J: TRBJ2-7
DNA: TGCGCCAGCAGCTATACAGGGGGCTCCTACGAGCAGTACTTC
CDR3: CASSYTGGSYEQYF

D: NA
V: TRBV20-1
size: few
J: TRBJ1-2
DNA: TGCAGTGCTAGAGATGCCAGGGGAAGGGCCCCTGGCTACACCTTC
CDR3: CSARDARGRAPGYTF

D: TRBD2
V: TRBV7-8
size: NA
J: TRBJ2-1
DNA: TGTGCCAGCAGCCTTAGCGGGGTAACCTACAATGAGCAGTTCTTC
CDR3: CASSLSGVTYNEQFF

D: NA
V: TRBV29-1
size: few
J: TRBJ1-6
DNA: TGCAGCGTTGGAGGAGGGCCTAATTCACCCCTCCACTTT
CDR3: CSVGGGPNSPLHF

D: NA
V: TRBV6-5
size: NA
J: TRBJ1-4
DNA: TGTGCCAGCAGTCGGGATGCAACTAATGAAAAACTGTTTTTT
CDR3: CASSRDATNEKLFF

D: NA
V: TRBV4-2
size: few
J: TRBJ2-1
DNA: TGTGCCAGCAGCCAAGGGGGGAACTCCTACAATGAGCAGTTCTTC
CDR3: CASSQGGNSYNEQFF

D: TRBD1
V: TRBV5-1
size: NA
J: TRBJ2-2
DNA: TGCGCCAGCAGCTTGTCGACAGGGAGAAACACCGGGGAGCTGTTTTTT
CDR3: CASSLSTGRNTGELFF

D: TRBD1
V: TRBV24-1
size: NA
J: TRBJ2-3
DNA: TGTGCCACCAGTCCGGGACAGTCCACAGATACGCAGTATTTT
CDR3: CATSPGQSTDTQYF

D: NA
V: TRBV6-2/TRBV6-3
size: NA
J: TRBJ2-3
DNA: TGTGCCTGCTGGGACCTAAGCACAGATACGCAGTATTTT
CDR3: CACWDLSTDTQYF

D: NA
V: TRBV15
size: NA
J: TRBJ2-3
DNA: TGTGCCACCAGCAGAGATAAAAGGGCTCCGGCAGATACGCAGTATTTT
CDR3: CATSRDKRAPADTQYF

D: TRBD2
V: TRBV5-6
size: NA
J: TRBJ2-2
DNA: TGTGCCAGCAGCTTGGTGGGGGGGTACACCGGGGAGCTGTTTTTT
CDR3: CASSLVGGYTGELFF

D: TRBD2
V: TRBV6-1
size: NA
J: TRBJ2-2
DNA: TGTGCCAGCAGTCCCGCCAGGGGTCTAGCGGGAGCAGACACCGGGGAGCTGTTTTTT
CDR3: CASSPARGLAGADTGELFF

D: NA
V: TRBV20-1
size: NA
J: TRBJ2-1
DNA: TGCAGTGCCGGCCCCCCCCGTTACAATGAGCAGTTCTTC
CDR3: CSAGPPRYNEQFF

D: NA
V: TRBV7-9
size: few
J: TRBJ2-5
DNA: TGTGCCAGCAGACTTAGCCTTTCACAAGAGACCCAGTACTTC
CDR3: CASRLSLSQETQYF

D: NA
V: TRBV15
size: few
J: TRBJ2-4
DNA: TGTGCCACCAGCAGAGATCTAGGGGACCGGGAACTTCAGTACTTC
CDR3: CATSRDLGDRELQYF

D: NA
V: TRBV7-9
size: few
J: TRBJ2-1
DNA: TGTGCCAGCAGCTTTGGTGTGTGGGAGCAGTTCTTC
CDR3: CASSFGVWEQFF

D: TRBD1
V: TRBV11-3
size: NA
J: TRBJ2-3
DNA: TGTGCCAGCAGCTTAGGGACAGGGACCACAGATACGCAGTATTTT
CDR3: CASSLGTGTTDTQYF